The clone carrying this T cell receptor beta chain was counted a few times. The library attached unique molecular identifiers to individual cDNA molecules. Via MiXCR, TCRdb re-called the RACE reads, giving one row per CDR3 protein. Among over 70,000 distinct CDR3 sequences listed, more than 9% were seen once. This record belongs to a study of human T cells and chemical hapten exposure. Time point denoted: patch test 2, 6 weeks after DPC sensitization. Treatment here: therapeutic diphenylcyclopropenone sensitization with weekly scalp DPC. The source is a man aged 18 to 30 with alopecia areata. Some clones in this sample may be carry-over from other donors' samples. The source material was whole blood, sampled in connection with sensitization to the hapten diphenylcyclopropenone (DPC).

The CDR3 sequence is CSAQDEGLYNSPLHF. The CDR3 DNA reads as TGCAGTGCTCAAGACGAGGGGTTATATAATTCACCCCTCCACTTT. The V gene is TRBV20-1, the J gene TRBJ1-6, with D possibly TRBD1 on 5 matching bases. In germline, CDR1 is DFQATT, CDR2 SNEGSKA (reference sequence). This CDR3 spans 15 amino acids. The V gene lost 5 bases and the J gene lost 4 bases, with 15 bases spanning the gap.